This TCR beta chain was captured in a study of blood T cell repertoires in COVID-19. Germline lookup yields CDR1 SNHLY and CDR2 FYNNEI. The length of the CDR3 is 12 residues. Trimming stripped 8 bases from V and 2 bases from J, with 7 bases between. The repertoire was sequenced with immunoSEQ multiplex PCR; TCRdb's copy has only in-frame clones and lacks some. The table records a few hundred thousand clones, approximately 82% of them present only once. The chain recombines TRBV2 with TRBJ2-1; D perhaps matches TRBD2 (5 bases). Sequenced: peripheral blood. This clonotype originated in a man aged 25-45 years who had recovered from COVID-19. The CDR3 loop reads CASGSAYNEQFF. In nucleotides, the CDR3 is TGTGCCAGCGGGAGTGCCTACAATGAGCAGTTCTTC.